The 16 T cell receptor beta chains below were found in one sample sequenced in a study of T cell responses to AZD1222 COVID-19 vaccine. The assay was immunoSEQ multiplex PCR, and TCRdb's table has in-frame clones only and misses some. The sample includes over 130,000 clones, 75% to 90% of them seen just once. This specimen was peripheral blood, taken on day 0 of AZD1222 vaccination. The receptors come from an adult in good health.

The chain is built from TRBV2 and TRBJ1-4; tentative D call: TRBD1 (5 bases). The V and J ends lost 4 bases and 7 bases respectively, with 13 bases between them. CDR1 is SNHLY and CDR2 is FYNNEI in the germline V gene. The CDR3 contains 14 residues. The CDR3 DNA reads TGTGCCAGCAGTGCGGGCCAGGGTCCTGAAAAACTGTTTTTT. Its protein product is CASSAGQGPEKLFF.

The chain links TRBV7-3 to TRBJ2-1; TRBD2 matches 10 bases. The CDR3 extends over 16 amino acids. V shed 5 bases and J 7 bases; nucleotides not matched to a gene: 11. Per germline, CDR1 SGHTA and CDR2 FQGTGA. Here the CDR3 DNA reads TGTGCCAGCAGCCGCCCCCCAGCGGGAGGGTTGAATGAGCAGTTCTTC. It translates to CASSRPPAGGLNEQFF.

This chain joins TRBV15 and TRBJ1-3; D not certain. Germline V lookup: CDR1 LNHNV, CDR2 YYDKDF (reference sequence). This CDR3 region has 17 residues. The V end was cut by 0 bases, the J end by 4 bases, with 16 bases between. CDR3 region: CATSRDLLVGTGNTIYF. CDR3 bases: TGTGCCACCAGCAGAGACCTGCTTGTGGGTACCGGAAACACCATATATTTT. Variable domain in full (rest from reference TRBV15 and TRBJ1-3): DAMVIQNPRYQVTQFGKPVTLSCSQTLNHNVMYWYQQKSSQAPKLLFHYYDKDFNNEADTPDNFQSRRPNTSFCFLDIRSPGLGDTAMYLCATSRDLLVGTGNTIYFGEGSWLTVV.

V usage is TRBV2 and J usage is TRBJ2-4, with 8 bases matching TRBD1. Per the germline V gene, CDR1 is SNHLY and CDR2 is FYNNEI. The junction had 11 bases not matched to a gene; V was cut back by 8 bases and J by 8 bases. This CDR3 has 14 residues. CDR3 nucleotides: TGTGCCAGCTTCCAGGGGGCGTTCGGGGACATTCAGTACTTC. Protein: CASFQGAFGDIQYF.

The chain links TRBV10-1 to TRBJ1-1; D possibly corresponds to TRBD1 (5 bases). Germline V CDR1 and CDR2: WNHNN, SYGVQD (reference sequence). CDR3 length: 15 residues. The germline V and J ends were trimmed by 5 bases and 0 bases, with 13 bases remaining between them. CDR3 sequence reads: CASSQSRAMNTEAFF. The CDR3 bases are TGCGCCAGCAGTCAAAGCAGGGCCATGAACACTGAAGCTTTCTTT.

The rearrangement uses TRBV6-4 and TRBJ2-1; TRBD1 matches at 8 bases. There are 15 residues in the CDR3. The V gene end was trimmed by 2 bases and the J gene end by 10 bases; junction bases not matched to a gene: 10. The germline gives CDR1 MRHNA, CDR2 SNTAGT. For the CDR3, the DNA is TGTGCCAGCAGTGACGGGCAGGGGGCATCAAGCGAGCAGTTCTTC. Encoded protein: CASSDGQGASSEQFF.

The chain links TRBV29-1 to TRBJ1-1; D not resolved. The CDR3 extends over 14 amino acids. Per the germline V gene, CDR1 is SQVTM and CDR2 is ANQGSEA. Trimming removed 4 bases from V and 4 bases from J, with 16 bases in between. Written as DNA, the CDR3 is TGCAGCGTTGTAGGTCCCGGGCGGAGCACTGAAGCTTTCTTT. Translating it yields CSVVGPGRSTEAFF.

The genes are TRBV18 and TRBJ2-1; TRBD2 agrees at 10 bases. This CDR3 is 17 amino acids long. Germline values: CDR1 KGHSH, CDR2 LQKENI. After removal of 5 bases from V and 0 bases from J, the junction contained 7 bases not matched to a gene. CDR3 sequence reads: CASSSTTSGFSYNEQFF. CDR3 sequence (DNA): TGTGCCAGCTCATCGACGACTAGCGGGTTCTCCTACAATGAGCAGTTCTTC.

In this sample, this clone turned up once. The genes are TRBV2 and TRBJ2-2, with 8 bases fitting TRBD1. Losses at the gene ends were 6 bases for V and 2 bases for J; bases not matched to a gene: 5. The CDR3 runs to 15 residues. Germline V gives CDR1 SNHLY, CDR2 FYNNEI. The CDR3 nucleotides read TGTGCCAGCAGCTGGGACAGGTCTAACACCGGGGAGCTGTTTTTT. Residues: CASSWDRSNTGELFF.

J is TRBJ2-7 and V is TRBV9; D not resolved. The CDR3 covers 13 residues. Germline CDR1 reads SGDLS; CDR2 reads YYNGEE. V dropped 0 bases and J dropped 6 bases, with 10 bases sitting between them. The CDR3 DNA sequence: TGTGCCAGCAGCGTAGTAGATAGAGGCGAGCAGTACTTC. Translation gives CASSVVDRGEQYF.

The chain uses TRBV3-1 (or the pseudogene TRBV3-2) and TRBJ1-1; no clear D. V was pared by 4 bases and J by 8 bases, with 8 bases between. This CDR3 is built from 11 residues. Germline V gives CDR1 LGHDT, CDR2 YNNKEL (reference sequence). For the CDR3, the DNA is TGTGCCAGCAGCCCGGGTCTAGAAGCTTTCTTT. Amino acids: CASSPGLEAFF.

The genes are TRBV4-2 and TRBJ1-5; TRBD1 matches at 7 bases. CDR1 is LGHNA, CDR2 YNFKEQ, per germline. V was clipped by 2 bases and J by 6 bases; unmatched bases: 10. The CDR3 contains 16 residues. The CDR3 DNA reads TGTGCCAGCAGCCAACTCTACGAAGGGGGCGGTCAGCCCCAGCATTTT. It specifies CASSQLYEGGGQPQHF.

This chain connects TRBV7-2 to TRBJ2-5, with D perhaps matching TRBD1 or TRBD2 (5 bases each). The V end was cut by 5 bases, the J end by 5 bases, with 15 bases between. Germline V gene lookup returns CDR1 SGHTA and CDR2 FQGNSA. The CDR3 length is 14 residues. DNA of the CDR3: TGTGCCAGCAGCATGAGGGGCCGGCAGGAGACCCAGTACTTC. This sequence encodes CASSMRGRQETQYF. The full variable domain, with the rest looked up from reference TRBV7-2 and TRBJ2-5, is GAGVSQSPSNKVTEKGKDVELRCDPISGHTALYWYRQSLGQGLEFLIYFQGNSAPDKSGLPSDRFSAERTGGSVSTLTIQRTQQEDSAVYLCASSMRGRQETQYFGPGTRLLVL.

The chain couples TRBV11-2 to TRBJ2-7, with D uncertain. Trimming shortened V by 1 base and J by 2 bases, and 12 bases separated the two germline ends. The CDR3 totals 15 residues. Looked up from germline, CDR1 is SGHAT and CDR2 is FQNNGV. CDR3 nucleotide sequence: TGTGCCAGCAGCTTAGGGTCAGGTACTGCCTACGAGCAGTACTTC. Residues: CASSLGSGTAYEQYF.

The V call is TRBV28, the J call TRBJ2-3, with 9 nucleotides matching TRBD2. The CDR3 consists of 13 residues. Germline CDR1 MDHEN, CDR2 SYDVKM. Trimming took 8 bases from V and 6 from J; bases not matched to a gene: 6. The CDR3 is CASVAGAEDTQYF. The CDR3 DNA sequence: TGTGCCAGCGTAGCGGGAGCTGAGGATACGCAGTATTTT.

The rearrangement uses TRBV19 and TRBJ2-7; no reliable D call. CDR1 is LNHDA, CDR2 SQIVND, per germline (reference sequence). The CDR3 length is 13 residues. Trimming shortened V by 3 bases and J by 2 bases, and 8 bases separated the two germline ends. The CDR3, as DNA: TGTGCCAGTAGTATGGTTGGAGCCTACGAGCAGTACTTC. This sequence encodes CASSMVGAYEQYF.